Sequencing of this T cell receptor (beta chain) was carried out in a study of CD8 T cells in Susac syndrome. Study-wide results and limits: The study recognized that the number of individuals in its TCR sequencing and HLA analysis was relatively small.

This CDR3 contains 15 residues. CDR1 and CDR2 from the germline V gene are SNHLY and FYNNEI. The V gene lost 1 base and the J gene lost 0 bases, with 9 bases spanning the gap. An input of about 0.5 to 1 ug of RNA was subjected to reverse transcription using random hexamers. The amplification used immunoSEQ multiplex PCR on TCR beta CDR3; it spanned 54 Vbeta and 13 Jbeta. One entry per CDR3 protein, called by TCRdb with MiXCR from the immunoSEQ multiplex PCR reads. Among 200,000 or so distinct CDR3 sequences listed, 90% to 95% were seen once. About this clonotype itself: What it recognizes is unknown.

Sequenced input: CD4+ T cells from PBMCs. V usage is TRBV2 and J usage is TRBJ1-1; D gene unclear. This clonotype originated in a human donor with multiple sclerosis. This chain's CDR3 is CASSEGSAMNTEAFF. The CDR3 coding sequence is TGTGCCAGCAGTGAAGGTTCAGCCATGAACACTGAAGCTTTCTTT.